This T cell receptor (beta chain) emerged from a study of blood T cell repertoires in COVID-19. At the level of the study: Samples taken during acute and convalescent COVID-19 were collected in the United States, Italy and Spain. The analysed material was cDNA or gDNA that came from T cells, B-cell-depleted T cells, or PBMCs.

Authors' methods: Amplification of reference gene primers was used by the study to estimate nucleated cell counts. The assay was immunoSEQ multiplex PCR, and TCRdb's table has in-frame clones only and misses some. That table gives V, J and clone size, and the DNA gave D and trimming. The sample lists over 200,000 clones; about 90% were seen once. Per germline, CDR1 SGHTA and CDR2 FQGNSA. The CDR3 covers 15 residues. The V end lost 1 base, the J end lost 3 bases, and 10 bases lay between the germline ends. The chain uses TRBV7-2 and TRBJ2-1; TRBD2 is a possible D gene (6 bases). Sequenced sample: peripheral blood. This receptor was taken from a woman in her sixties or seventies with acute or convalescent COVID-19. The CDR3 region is CASSLGSGNYNEQFF. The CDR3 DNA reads TGTGCCAGCAGCTTAGGTAGCGGAAACTACAATGAGCAGTTCTTC.